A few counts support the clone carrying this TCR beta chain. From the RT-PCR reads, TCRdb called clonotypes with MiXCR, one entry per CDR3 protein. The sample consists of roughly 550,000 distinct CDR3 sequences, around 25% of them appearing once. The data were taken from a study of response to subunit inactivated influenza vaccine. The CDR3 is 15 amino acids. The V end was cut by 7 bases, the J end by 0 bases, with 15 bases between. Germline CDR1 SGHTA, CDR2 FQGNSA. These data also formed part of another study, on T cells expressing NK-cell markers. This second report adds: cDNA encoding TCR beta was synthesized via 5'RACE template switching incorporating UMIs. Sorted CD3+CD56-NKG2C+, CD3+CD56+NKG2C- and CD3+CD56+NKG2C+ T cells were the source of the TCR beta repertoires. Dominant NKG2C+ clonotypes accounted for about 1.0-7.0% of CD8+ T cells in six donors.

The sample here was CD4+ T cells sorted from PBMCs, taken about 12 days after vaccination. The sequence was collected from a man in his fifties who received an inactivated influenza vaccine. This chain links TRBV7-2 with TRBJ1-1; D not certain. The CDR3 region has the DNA TGTGCCAGCACCCAATCTCGGGGAATGAACACTGAAGCTTTCTTT. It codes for CASTQSRGMNTEAFF.